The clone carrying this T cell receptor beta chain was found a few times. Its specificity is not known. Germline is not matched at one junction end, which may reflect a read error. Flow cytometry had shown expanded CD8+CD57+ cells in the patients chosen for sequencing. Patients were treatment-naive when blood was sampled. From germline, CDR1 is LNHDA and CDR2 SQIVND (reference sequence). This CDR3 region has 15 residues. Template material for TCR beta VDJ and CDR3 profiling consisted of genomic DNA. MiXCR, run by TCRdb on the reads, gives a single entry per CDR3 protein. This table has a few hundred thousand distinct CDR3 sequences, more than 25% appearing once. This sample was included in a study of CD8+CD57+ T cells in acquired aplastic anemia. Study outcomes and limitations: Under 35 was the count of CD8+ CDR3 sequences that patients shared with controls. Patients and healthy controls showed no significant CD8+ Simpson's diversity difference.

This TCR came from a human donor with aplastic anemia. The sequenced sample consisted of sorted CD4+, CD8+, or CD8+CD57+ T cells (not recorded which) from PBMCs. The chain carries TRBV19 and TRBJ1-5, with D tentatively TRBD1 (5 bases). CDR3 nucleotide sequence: TGTGCCAGTAGTATAGCAGGGTCCTCAAATCAGCCCCCGCATTTT. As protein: CASSIAGSSNQPPHF.